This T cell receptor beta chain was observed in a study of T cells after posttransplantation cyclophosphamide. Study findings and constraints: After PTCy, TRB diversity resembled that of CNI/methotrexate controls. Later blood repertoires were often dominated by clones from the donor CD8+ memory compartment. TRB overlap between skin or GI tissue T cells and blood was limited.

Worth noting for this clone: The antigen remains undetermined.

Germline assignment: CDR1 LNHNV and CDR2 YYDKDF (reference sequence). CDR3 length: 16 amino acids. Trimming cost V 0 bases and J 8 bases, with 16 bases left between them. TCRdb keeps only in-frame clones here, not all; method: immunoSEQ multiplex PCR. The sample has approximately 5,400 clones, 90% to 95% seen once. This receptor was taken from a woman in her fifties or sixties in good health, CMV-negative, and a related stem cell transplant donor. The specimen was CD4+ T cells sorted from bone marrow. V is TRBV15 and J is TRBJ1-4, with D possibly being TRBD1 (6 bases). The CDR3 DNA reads TGTGCCACCAGCAGAGACCTTCAGGGGCCAGGGGAAAAACTGTTTTTT. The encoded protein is CATSRDLQGPGEKLFF.